A selection of T cell receptor beta chains follows, all from one sample in a study of blood T cell repertoires in COVID-19. Only in-frame clones appear in the TCRdb table, and some are missing; sequencing was by immunoSEQ multiplex PCR. This table holds hundreds of thousands of clones, 80% to 90% found once. Input material: peripheral blood. The receptors were gathered from a woman aged 25 to 39 with acute or convalescent COVID-19. The CDR3 runs from the conserved cysteine through the conserved F or W.

v_call,j_call,cdr3_aa
TRBV2,TRBJ2-1,CASSFGGGYLNEQFF
TRBV2,TRBJ2-2,CASRSRTATTGELFF
TRBV7-9,TRBJ2-7,CASSLVEGNYEQYF
TRBV29-1,TRBJ1-2,CSVELQARRGYTF
TRBV2,TRBJ2-5,CASSDPLAGGQETQYF
TRBV7-9,TRBJ2-2,CASRLTSGGRTGELFF
TRBV5-4,TRBJ2-3,CASHPQERGNTDTQYF
TRBV7-2,TRBJ2-2,CASSLRRVDRGTAGELFF
TRBV30,TRBJ2-3,CAWSGLAGSVDTQYF
TRBV7-9,TRBJ2-5,CASSLGTTQETQYF
TRBV5-1,TRBJ2-7,CASSLGDRTYEQYF
TRBV7-8,TRBJ1-5,CASSLALSRLSNQPQHF
TRBV6-5,TRBJ1-3,CASSYTGSGNTIYF
TRBV6-1,TRBJ2-2,CASSDQRNRLTGELFF
TRBV7-2,TRBJ1-5,CASSLGPGGSNQPQHF
TRBV5-5,TRBJ2-7,CASSLGERTEYYEQYF
TRBV29-1,TRBJ2-5,CSVDWDAGGVSQYF
TRBV6-5,TRBJ1-1,CASSYSNAEGTEAFF
TRBV5-1,TRBJ2-3,CASSSFSGDGTDTQYF
TRBV9,TRBJ1-2,CASSVDRDRRNGYTF
TRBV2,TRBJ2-2,CASSGFSGELFF
TRBV19,TRBJ2-7,CASNSGDAYEQYF
TRBV28,TRBJ1-5,CAGGDSNQPQHF
TRBV5-1,TRBJ1-2,CASSLDVRGVFYGYTF
TRBV4-1,TRBJ1-5,CASRGADSNQPQHF
TRBV7-9,TRBJ2-5,CASSLSGLGETQYF
TRBV28,TRBJ1-5,CASSHRSLRGPPQQPQHF
TRBV21-1,TRBJ2-7,CASSNAGGEQYF
TRBV3-1/TRBV3-2,TRBJ1-6,CASSRDDRDSPLHF
TRBV5-4,TRBJ1-2,CASSSLTGHDYGYTF
TRBV10-3,TRBJ2-2,CAISQGTNTGELFF
TRBV7-9,TRBJ2-5,CASSARLAGDRETQYF
TRBV7-7,TRBJ2-5,CASSFLRTGEQETQYF
TRBV6-6,TRBJ1-6,CASGGENNSPLHF